This T cell receptor beta chain was recorded in a study of CD8 T cells in Susac syndrome (dated by TCRdb to about 2019). For context, the study as a whole: Repertoire sequencing was used to test whether CD8+ T cell activation and differentiation in Susac syndrome was antigen driven. CD8+ T cell repertoire clonality was compared between around eleven healthy donors, approximately 14 Susac syndrome patients and around 15 multiple sclerosis patients.

Turning to this clonotype: The target of this receptor is not known. Per-base qualities were not stored, and no clone one base away is much larger.

Peripheral blood CD8+ and CD4+ T cells from healthy donors, Susac syndrome patients and multiple sclerosis patients were profiled using high-throughput TCR beta sequencing. The multiple sclerosis controls were treatment-naive patients who had stable or active relapsing-remitting disease and met the revised McDonald criteria. CD8+ TEMRA cells were enriched by FACS, while bulk CD8+ and CD4+ T cells were purified by magnetic negative isolation. Blood was collected in EDTA tubes and processed within 24 hours, with PBMCs isolated through density gradient centrifugation. PBMCs intended for TCR sequencing were frozen in liquid nitrogen and were later thawed in a 37 degrees C water bath. The sorted or isolated CD4+, CD8+ and CD8+ TEMRA cells reached a purity of at least 90%. RNA was extracted with the RNeasy kit and roughly 0.45 to 1 ug was reverse transcribed using random hexamers. TCR beta CDR3 regions were amplified with the immunoSEQ multiplex PCR assay covering 54 Vbeta and 13 Jbeta segments. Bias from PCR amplification was corrected by using a synthetic template baseline for primer optimization and for computational correction. Turning to the authors' computational methods: Only productive sequences were kept, with reads annotated to V, D and J genes according to IMGT and analyzed in immunoSEQ Analyzer. Clonality was calculated as one minus the Shannon entropy normalized by log2 of the number of productive unique sequences. For each patient and control, public and private clones were evaluated within the 100 most prevalent clones. Clones were defined as Susac-specific if absent from the healthy and MS cohorts, from around 1,100 published viral clones and from other ImmuneACCESS disease sequences. TCRdb trimmed the raw reads at Q25, called clones with MiXCR and kept productive beta chains. Every distinct CDR3 protein forms one entry, paired with its most common genes and DNA. For this entry, the V and J calls and clone size follow TCRdb and not the study's own pipeline. For this sample the table gives about 300,000 distinct CDR3 sequences, of which more than 75% were detected only once. The ten largest clonotypes hold about 0.11% of the sample.

The investigation overall reported the following: The TCR sequencing and HLA analysis was acknowledged to have included a relatively small number of individuals.

The receptor comes from a human donor with multiple sclerosis. The sequenced material came from CD8+ T cells from PBMCs.

The sequence in DNA is TGTGCCAGCAGCTTAGCGCTGCGACTAGCGGGAGAGGGCTCCTACAATGAGCAGTTCTTC. The resulting protein is CASSLALRLAGEGSYNEQFF. The receptor chain draws on TRBV11-1 and TRBJ2-1; the central 12 bases match TRBD2. Based on the germline V gene (reference sequence), the CDR1 and CDR2 sequences are SGHAT and FQDESV. From cysteine to phenylalanine, the CDR3 is 20 amino acids long. The DNA shown is the 60-base CDR3, in frame from base 1. Ends trimmed: V by 0 bases, J by 0 bases; bases unmatched to a gene: 9.